This T cell receptor beta chain was captured in a study of cytomegalovirus exposure and HLA in healthy donors. General study results and limits: Presence/absence analyses assumed roughly uniform sequencing depth across donors. Later on, an analysis showed TCR association rates differing by HLA locus, with DRB1 the most and HLA-C the fewest. Association of some 18,000 TCR beta sequences with HLA alleles was found at 0.05 false discovery rate in a later analysis. Segments of the TCR beta V type were, in most cases, productive about 90% or about 30% of the time in an earlier analysis.

Use of 60 Vbeta and 13 Jbeta primers characterized the PCR. TCRdb's table, derived via immunoSEQ multiplex PCR, lists solely in-frame clones and lacks some. The sample lists about 120,000 clones, 81% seen once, with 2.2% in the top ten. On this clone: Its antigen is undetermined.

CDR1 and CDR2 from the germline V gene are SGHRS and YFSETQ. CDR3 length equals 14 residues. The ends were cut back, 5 bases at V and 8 bases at J, with 14 bases in the middle. V usage is TRBV5-1 and J usage is TRBJ1-6; D is possibly TRBD1 (5 bases). Sequenced: PBMCs. The sequence was collected from a woman aged 40 to 49 in good health and CMV-seronegative. CDR3 nucleotides: TGCGCCAGCAGTTTGACAGTCTGGGATTCACCCCTCCACTTT. Its protein is CASSLTVWDSPLHF.